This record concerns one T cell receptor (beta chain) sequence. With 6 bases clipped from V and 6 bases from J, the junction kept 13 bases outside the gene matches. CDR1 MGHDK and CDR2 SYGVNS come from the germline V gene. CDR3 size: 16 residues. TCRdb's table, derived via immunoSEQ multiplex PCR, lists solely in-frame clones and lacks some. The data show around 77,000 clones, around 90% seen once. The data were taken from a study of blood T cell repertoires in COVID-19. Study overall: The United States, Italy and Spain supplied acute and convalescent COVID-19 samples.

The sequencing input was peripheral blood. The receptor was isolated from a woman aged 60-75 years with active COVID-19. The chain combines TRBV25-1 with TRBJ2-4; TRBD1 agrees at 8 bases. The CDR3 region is CASSYFLTGVGNIQYF. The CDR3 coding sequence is TGTGCCAGCAGCTACTTTCTGACAGGGGTGGGAAACATTCAGTACTTC.